This TCR beta chain was sequenced during a study of T cell responses to AZD1222 COVID-19 vaccine (dated by TCRdb to the early 2020s). Broadly, across the study: TCR sequencing was performed for more than 230 trial participants, of whom roughly 200 were given two doses of AZD1222 and around 26 were given two doses of MenACWY control vaccine. Trial participants were enrolled by age into subgroups of 18-55, 56-69 and 70-plus years, and roughly 150, 30 and 60 TCR-sequenced participants, respectively, were included in these subgroups. Study-wide findings and limitations: Participants were mostly white British, with more females than males. The authors suggested clonal diversity may have been underestimated. Epitopes outside the regions mutated in the B.1.351 and B.1.1.7 variants were reportedly recognized by nearly half of the unique spike-specific TCRs. After two AZD1222 doses, spike-specific TCR breadth and depth were significantly higher than at day 0 and than in MenACWY recipients. The 56-69-year group was small, and its depth increase did not reach significance, likely because of low power. Conclusions about previously exposed vaccinees are limited, since just five or six AZD1222 recipients were seropositive for SARS-CoV-2 at baseline. CD4 TCRs associated with the vaccine covered the entire spike protein, and the dominant responses were in regions 160-218 and 743-854. Because no samples from the day 14 peak response were available, repertoires could be characterized only after the peak T cell response.

The meaning of the sample's time point label: baseline before first vaccination. Interpreted using the paper, the treatment or condition label stands for: meningococcal conjugate vaccine given as trial control. Samples from vaccinated people were obtained from the UK trials COV001 and COV002, which included a single-blind randomized controlled phase 2/3 trial of AZD1222 (ChAdOx1 nCoV-19) in healthy adults. For TCRbeta chain sequencing, PBMC samples were collected from trial participants at day 0 and at day 28 after the second dose. As for this clone: The target of this receptor is not known. Base qualities are not at hand, and no much larger clone is one base apart.

The CDR3 regions of human TCRbeta chains were analyzed by immunosequencing. As for the original processing: TCRs in the repertoires were matched against a reference library of SARS-CoV-2-specific TCRs that had been generated with the MIRA antigen-specificity platform. Breadth was defined as the fraction of unique TCRs that were SARS-CoV-2-associated. Depth was defined as the fraction of total T cells that were SARS-CoV-2-associated. Using the MIRA data, each spike-specific TCR was assigned both to the spike region to which the TCR was reactive and to a CD4 or CD8 class. Log10-transformed breadth and depth values were compared by one-way ANOVA with Sidak's multiple comparisons tests. The immuneACCESS repertoire file appears here via TCRdb, limited to in-frame rearrangements. These files lack a portion of the clones; in checked studies, under half of the deficit traces to unresolved V genes, and the cause of the others is not known. That table furnishes V, J and clone size, whereas the DNA furnished D and trimming. Across this sample there are 200,000 or so clones, with 87% seen only once. The ten largest clonotypes hold around 2.5% of the sample.

The sample consisted of peripheral blood, taken on day 0 of MenACWY control vaccination. The sequence came from an adult in good health.

The bases are TGTGCCAGCAGACCTCCCAGCCAAGAGACCCAGTACTTC. This is translated as CASRPPSQETQYF. The rearrangement joined TRBV12-3 or TRBV12-4 to TRBJ2-5; no D segment can be confidently identified. The CDR3 has 13 amino acids, counting the end cysteine and phenylalanine. CDR3 DNA is the only sequence kept; it has 39 bases, read in frame from the first base. V was cut back by 6 bases and J by 1 base, leaving a gap of 9 bases between them.